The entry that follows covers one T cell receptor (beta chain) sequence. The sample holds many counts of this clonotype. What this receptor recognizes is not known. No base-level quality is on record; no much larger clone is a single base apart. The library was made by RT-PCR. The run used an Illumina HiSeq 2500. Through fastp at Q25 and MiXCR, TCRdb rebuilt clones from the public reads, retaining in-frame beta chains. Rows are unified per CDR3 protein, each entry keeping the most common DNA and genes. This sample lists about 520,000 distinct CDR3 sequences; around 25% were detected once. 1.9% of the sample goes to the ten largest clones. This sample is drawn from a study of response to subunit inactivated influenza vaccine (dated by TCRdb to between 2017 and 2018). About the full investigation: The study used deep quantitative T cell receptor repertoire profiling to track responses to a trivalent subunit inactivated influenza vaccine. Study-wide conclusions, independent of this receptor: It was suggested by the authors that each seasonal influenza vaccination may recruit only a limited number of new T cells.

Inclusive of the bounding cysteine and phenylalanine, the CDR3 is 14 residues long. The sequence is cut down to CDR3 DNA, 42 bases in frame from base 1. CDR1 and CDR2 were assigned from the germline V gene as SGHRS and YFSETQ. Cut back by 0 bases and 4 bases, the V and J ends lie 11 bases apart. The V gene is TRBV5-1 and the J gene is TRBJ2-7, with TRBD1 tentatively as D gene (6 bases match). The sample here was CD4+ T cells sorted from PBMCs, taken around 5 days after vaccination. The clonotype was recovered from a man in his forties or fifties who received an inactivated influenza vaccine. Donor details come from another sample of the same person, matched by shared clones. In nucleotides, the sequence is TGCGCCAGCAGCTTGGAACAAGGGGGTTACGAGCAGTACTTC. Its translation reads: CASSLEQGGYEQYF.